What follows are 3 T cell receptor beta chains derived from one specimen sequenced in a study of metastatic and nonmetastatic thyroid tumors. MiXCR was used by TCRdb to re-call the PCR reads. This sample carries roughly 44,000 clones, more than 20% of them seen once, and the ten largest clones take 14%. All patients reached thyroid surgery having received no treatment beforehand. Sequenced material: tumor tissue. Receptor source: a female donor with papillary thyroid cancer or a benign thyroid nodule (not recorded which). Some clones in this sample may be carry-over from other donors' samples.

This clone showed up just a few times. One junction end does not reproduce the germline sequence, and a read error may be involved. The rearrangement uses TRBV6-5 and TRBJ1-5; D is unresolved. The length of the CDR3 is 12 residues. Germline values: CDR1 MNHEY, CDR2 SVGAGI. Here the CDR3 reads CASSYLHRPRHF. CDR3 DNA: TGTGCCAGCAGTTACCTACATCGGCCCCGGCATTTT.

The chain recombines TRBV6-1 with TRBJ2-1; D not resolved. V lost 6 bases to trimming and J lost 7 bases, with 7 bases between them. The CDR3 loop spans 11 amino acids. Germline CDR1 is MNHNS and CDR2 is SASEGT. In DNA, the CDR3 is TGTGCCAGCAGATGTAGTAATGAGCAGTTCTTC. Residues: CASRCSNEQFF.

This clone was found many times. The chain carries TRBV2 and TRBJ1-1; D perhaps matches TRBD1 (6 bases). CDR1 is SNHLY and CDR2 is FYNNEI in the germline V gene. The V gene lost 2 bases and the J gene lost 0 bases, with 19 bases spanning the gap. The CDR3 spans 18 residues. In DNA, the CDR3 is TGTGCCAGCAGTGAAAGGTCGGGGGGCGTAAGCATGAACACTGAAGCTTTCTTT. This translates into CASSERSGGVSMNTEAFF.